These T cell receptor beta chains were read from a single sample in a study of T cells after posttransplantation cyclophosphamide. Assay: immunoSEQ multiplex PCR; the TCRdb copy retains only in-frame clones and omits some. The sample holds tens of thousands of clones; just under 80% are singletons and the top ten take about 8%. Specimen: CD4+ T cells sorted from blood, collected 1,800 to 2,000 days after a stem cell transplant with posttransplant cyclophosphamide. The receptors come from a female patient in her forties who received an allogeneic stem cell transplant from a related donor, was CMV-positive, and had no GVHD. The graft donor may be the source of some T cells. Both conserved end residues are part of each CDR3. A D gene is named only where the DNA matches it firmly. Expanded clones get a size class; other rows say once, few or many, or leave the size out.

cdr3_aa: CASSEISHRALEAFF
cdr3_nt: TGTGCCAGCAGTGAAATTAGCCACAGGGCGCTTGAAGCTTTCTTT
v_call: TRBV6-1
j_call: TRBJ1-1
clone_size: .
d_call: .

cdr3_aa: CASSPSGTNEKLFF
cdr3_nt: TGTGCCAGCAGCCCCTCCGGGACAAACGAAAAACTGTTTTTT
v_call: TRBV11-2
j_call: TRBJ1-4
clone_size: .
d_call: .

cdr3_aa: CASSVRVAGGGLGPSF
cdr3_nt: TGTGCCAGCAGTGTCCGAGTAGCGGGGGGCGGGTTGGGGCCCTCATTC
v_call: TRBV6-1
j_call: TRBJ2-7
clone_size: .
d_call: TRBD2

cdr3_aa: CATRPQGNTIYF
cdr3_nt: TGTGCCACCAGACCCCAGGGGAACACCATATATTTT
v_call: TRBV6-5
j_call: TRBJ1-3
clone_size: few
d_call: .

cdr3_aa: CAISEATGFTGELFF
cdr3_nt: TGTGCCATCAGTGAGGCCACAGGGTTCACCGGGGAGCTGTTTTTT
v_call: TRBV10-3
j_call: TRBJ2-2
clone_size: .
d_call: .

cdr3_aa: CASSYGQGYEQYF
cdr3_nt: TGTGCCAGCAGCTACGGACAGGGCTACGAGCAGTACTTC
v_call: TRBV11-2
j_call: TRBJ2-7
clone_size: .
d_call: TRBD1

cdr3_aa: CATLSFGTAYNEQFF
cdr3_nt: TGTGCCACCCTCTCGTTTGGGACAGCCTACAATGAGCAGTTCTTC
v_call: TRBV6-6
j_call: TRBJ2-1
clone_size: .
d_call: TRBD1

cdr3_aa: CASSLGGRAGELFF
cdr3_nt: TGTGCCAGCAGCTTAGGAGGGAGGGCCGGGGAGCTGTTTTTT
v_call: TRBV11-3
j_call: TRBJ2-2
clone_size: once
d_call: TRBD2

cdr3_aa: CASSFPGALYGYTF
cdr3_nt: TGTGCCAGCAGCTTCCCAGGGGCCCTATATGGCTACACCTTC
v_call: TRBV11-2
j_call: TRBJ1-2
clone_size: once
d_call: .

cdr3_aa: CAISDYDWNGYTF
cdr3_nt: TGTGCCATCAGCGATTATGACTGGAATGGCTACACCTTC
v_call: TRBV10-3
j_call: TRBJ1-2
clone_size: once
d_call: .

cdr3_aa: CASIPDRERYNEQFF
cdr3_nt: TGTGCCAGCATTCCAGACAGGGAACGCTACAATGAGCAGTTCTTC
v_call: TRBV10-3
j_call: TRBJ2-1
clone_size: once
d_call: TRBD1

cdr3_aa: CAIQGSTNEKLFF
cdr3_nt: TGTGCCATACAGGGTTCAACTAATGAAAAACTGTTTTTT
v_call: TRBV2
j_call: TRBJ1-4
clone_size: .
d_call: .

cdr3_aa: CASSLGPDTDTQYF
cdr3_nt: TGCGCCAGCAGCTTGGGCCCAGACACAGATACGCAGTATTTT
v_call: TRBV5-1
j_call: TRBJ2-3
clone_size: .
d_call: .

cdr3_aa: CASSLGHMNTEAFF
cdr3_nt: TGTGCCAGCAGCTTAGGACATATGAACACTGAAGCTTTCTTT
v_call: TRBV7-6
j_call: TRBJ1-1
clone_size: .
d_call: .

cdr3_aa: CASSLTGGLDGYTF
cdr3_nt: TGTGCCAGCAGTCTAACCGGGGGGTTGGATGGCTACACCTTC
v_call: TRBV28
j_call: TRBJ1-2
clone_size: .
d_call: .